This T cell receptor (beta chain) stems from a study of T cells in localized non-small cell lung cancer. Sequenced by immunoSEQ multiplex PCR; TCRdb stores in-frame clones only, minus some. The sample holds more than 30,000 clones, under 90% seen once. General observations from the study: A median about 56 of the top 100 tumor clones appeared in adjacent lung.

Note on this clone: Its antigen is as yet unknown.

CDR1 is SGHNT, CDR2 YYREEE, per germline (reference sequence). The CDR3 spans 14 residues. Unmatched junction bases numbered 4, after V lost 2 bases and J lost 5 bases. The chain employs TRBV5-4 and TRBJ1-2; 9 nucleotides line up with TRBD1. The specimen comprised peripheral blood, sampled before any cancer treatment. The receptor comes from a male donor at least 60 years old with stage III lung adenocarcinoma. DNA of the CDR3: TGTGCCAGCAGCTTACCAGGGACAGGGTATGGCTACACCTTC. Translating it yields CASSLPGTGYGYTF.